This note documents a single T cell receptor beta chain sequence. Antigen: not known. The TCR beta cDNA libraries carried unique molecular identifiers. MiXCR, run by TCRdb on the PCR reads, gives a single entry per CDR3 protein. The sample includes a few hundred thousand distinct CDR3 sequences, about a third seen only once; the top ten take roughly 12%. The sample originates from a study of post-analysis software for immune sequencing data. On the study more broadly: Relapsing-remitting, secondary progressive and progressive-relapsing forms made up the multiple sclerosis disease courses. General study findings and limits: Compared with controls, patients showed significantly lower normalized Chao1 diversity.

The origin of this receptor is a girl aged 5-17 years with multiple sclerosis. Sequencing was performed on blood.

CDR3 region: CSATSGAGTDTQYF. For the CDR3, the DNA is TGCAGTGCTACTAGCGGGGCGGGAACAGATACGCAGTATTTT. The chain has TRBV20-1 and TRBJ2-3, with 9 bases matching TRBD2. Germline loops: CDR1 DFQATT, CDR2 SNEGSKA (reference sequence). V lost 4 bases, J lost 3 bases, and 5 bases stayed unmatched. This CDR3 contains 14 residues.